Listed here are 29 T cell receptor beta chains from one sample, sequenced in a study of OX40 agonist ivuxolimab in advanced cancers. Sequenced by immunoSEQ multiplex PCR; TCRdb stores in-frame clones only, minus some. This sample carries 75,000 to 100,000 clones, approximately 92% of them seen once, and the ten largest clones take more than 3%. The specimen comprised CD4+ or CD8+ T cells sorted from blood, sampled in a trial of the OX40 agonist ivuxolimab. The receptors derive from an adult with an advanced solid tumor such as melanoma, head and neck, liver or kidney cancer.

This clone has a single count. CDR3 sequence reads: CASSLGREAGELFF. As DNA, the CDR3 is TGTGCCAGCAGCTTAGGCCGAGAAGCCGGGGAGCTGTTTTTT. The rearrangement links TRBV13 to TRBJ2-2; D gene unclear. The CDR3 consists of 14 residues. Germline lookup yields CDR1 PRHDT and CDR2 FYEKMQ (reference sequence). With 0 bases removed from V and 6 bases from J, the gap between germline ends came to 8 bases.

J is TRBJ1-1 and V is TRBV15; D gene uncertain. The V and J ends lost 0 bases and 5 bases respectively, with 7 bases between them. Germline-derived CDR1 and CDR2 are LNHNV and YYDKDF (reference sequence). The CDR3 is 13 residues long. CDR3 sequence (DNA): TGTGCCACCAGCAGAGATCGAGGGACTGAAGCTTTCTTT. It yields the protein CATSRDRGTEAFF.

The chain employs TRBV27 and TRBJ2-7; D is undetermined. V was trimmed by 0 bases and J by 2 bases, leaving 5 bases between them. CDR1 MNHEY and CDR2 SMNVEV come from the germline V gene (reference sequence). The length of the CDR3 is 13 residues. CDR3 amino acids: CASSLSETYEQYF. CDR3 DNA sequence: TGTGCCAGCAGTTTATCAGAAACCTACGAGCAGTACTTC.

This chain's CDR3 is CASKEAHLSNQPQHF. CDR3 DNA sequence: TGTGCCAGCAAAGAAGCACACCTTAGCAATCAGCCCCAGCATTTT. The chain couples TRBV19 to TRBJ1-5; no definite D call. Looked up from germline, CDR1 is LNHDA and CDR2 is SQIVND (reference sequence). This CDR3 has 15 residues. V gave up 9 bases and J gave up 0 bases, with 15 bases separating them.

V is TRBV6-6 and J is TRBJ2-5, with D possibly TRBD1 on 6 matching bases. The CDR3 extends over 13 amino acids. CDR1 is MNHNY, CDR2 SVGAGI, per germline (reference sequence). Trimming stripped 6 bases from V and 5 bases from J, with 13 bases between. CDR3 amino acids: CASSTGYGETQYF. CDR3 in DNA: TGTGCCAGCAGCACAGGGTATGGGGAGACCCAGTACTTC.

The J gene is TRBJ2-5, the V gene TRBV6-1, with D maybe TRBD1 (5 bases). Germline V lookup: CDR1 MNHNS, CDR2 SASEGT. Trimming removed 3 bases from V and 3 bases from J, with 17 bases in between. This CDR3 contains 16 residues. The CDR3 is CASSDPSRTTEETQYF. The CDR3 coding sequence is TGTGCCAGCAGTGATCCCAGTCGGACAACCGAAGAGACCCAGTACTTC.

V and J are TRBV27 and TRBJ2-7, with 9 nucleotides matching TRBD1. The CDR3 extends over 15 amino acids. Germline CDR1 is MNHEY and CDR2 is SMNVEV (reference sequence). V trimming: 3 bases; J trimming: 7 bases; junction bases outside the gene matches: 10. Here the CDR3 reads CASSLGTGPSEEQYF. In DNA form, the CDR3 reads TGTGCCAGCAGTTTGGGGACAGGGCCATCTGAAGAGCAGTACTTC.

This chain connects TRBV9 to TRBJ2-2, with 11 bases matching TRBD2. This CDR3 region has 15 residues. Germline CDR1 is SGDLS and CDR2 is YYNGEE. The ends lost 4 bases at V and 6 bases at J; junction bases unmatched: 5. The CDR3 sequence is CASSPTSGIAGELFF. The CDR3 DNA reads as TGTGCCAGCAGCCCGACTAGCGGGATAGCCGGGGAGCTGTTTTTT. The full variable domain, in which reference TRBV9 and TRBJ2-2 provide the parts outside the CDR3, is DSGVTQTPKHLITATGQRVTLRCSPRSGDLSVYWYQQSLDQGLQFLIQYYNGEERAKGNILERFSAQQFPDLHSELNLSSLELGDSALYFCASSPTSGIAGELFFGEGSRLTVL.

The chain employs TRBV6-5 and TRBJ2-7; D ambiguous. Germline CDR1 is MNHEY and CDR2 is SVGAGI. V was cut by 6 bases and J by 4 bases, with 10 bases left in between. The CDR3 has 12 residues. For the CDR3, the DNA is TGTGCCAGCAGCCCAGTTATTTACGAGCAGTACTTC. The encoded protein is CASSPVIYEQYF.

The chain combines TRBV6-5 with TRBJ1-2; D is uncertain. CDR1 is MNHEY, CDR2 SVGAGI, per germline. The CDR3 is 15 residues long. V lost 6 bases to trimming and J lost 4 bases, with 18 bases between them. Written as DNA, the CDR3 is TGTGCCAGCAGCTCCGTCGGAAGAAGTATCTATGGCTACACCTTC. Residues: CASSSVGRSIYGYTF.

The chain joins TRBV28 to TRBJ2-1; 10 positions match TRBD1. Losses at the gene ends were 1 base for V and 3 bases for J; bases not matched to a gene: 12. This CDR3 contains 19 residues. The germline gives CDR1 MDHEN, CDR2 SYDVKM. The CDR3: CASSLSWTGGSTLYNEQFF. The CDR3 region has the DNA TGTGCCAGCAGTTTATCCTGGACAGGGGGAAGTACCCTCTACAATGAGCAGTTCTTC.

This chain joins TRBV7-3 and TRBJ1-6, with 10 bases aligning to TRBD1. CDR1 and CDR2 from the germline V gene are SGHTA and FQGTGA. Trimming took 5 bases from V and 0 from J; bases not matched to a gene: 10. There are 19 residues in the CDR3. CDR3 sequence: CASSLRPWTGGSYNSPLHF. The CDR3 bases are TGTGCCAGCAGCCTCCGTCCCTGGACAGGGGGCTCCTATAATTCACCCCTCCACTTT.

V and J are TRBV27 and TRBJ2-2; the D gene is possibly TRBD1 (5 bases). V was cut by 6 bases and J by 3 bases, with 11 bases left in between. The CDR3 sequence is 14 residues long. Germline CDR1 MNHEY, CDR2 SMNVEV (reference sequence). The CDR3 protein is CASSPLGHTGELFF. Here the CDR3 DNA reads TGTGCCAGCAGCCCCTTGGGGCACACCGGGGAGCTGTTTTTT.

V is TRBV15 and J is TRBJ2-7; perhaps TRBD2 as D (6 bases). The CDR3 is 16 amino acids. Germline V gene data show CDR1 as LNHNV and CDR2 as YYDKDF (reference sequence). Trimming took 1 base from V and 0 from J, leaving 13 bases between them. CDR3 sequence: CATSRVIGGSSYEQYF. The CDR3 DNA reads TGTGCCACCAGCAGAGTGATCGGGGGAAGCTCCTACGAGCAGTACTTC. The variable domain in full, with the rest retrieved from reference TRBV15 and TRBJ2-7, is DAMVIQNPRYQVTQFGKPVTLSCSQTLNHNVMYWYQQKSSQAPKLLFHYYDKDFNNEADTPDNFQSRRPNTSFCFLDIRSPGLGDTAMYLCATSRVIGGSSYEQYFGPGTRLTVT.

This rearrangement joins TRBV19 to TRBJ1-4, with 7 bases that match TRBD1. Trimming removed 7 bases from V and 3 bases from J; junction bases left unmatched: 8. Germline V CDR1 and CDR2: LNHDA, SQIVND (reference sequence). This CDR3 spans 15 amino acids. As DNA, the CDR3 is TGTGCCAGTAAGGGGGCGATGGGGGCTAATGAAAAACTGTTTTTT. Amino acid sequence: CASKGAMGANEKLFF.

The V and J genes are TRBV9 and TRBJ2-2; perhaps TRBD1 as D (5 bases). The CDR3 is made up of 14 amino acids. Trimming pared 3 bases from V and 6 bases from J, leaving 12 bases between. CDR1 SGDLS and CDR2 YYNGEE come from the germline V gene. The CDR3 region is CASSAPQGSGELFF. CDR3 in DNA: TGTGCCAGCAGCGCCCCTCAGGGATCCGGGGAGCTGTTTTTT.

This chain connects TRBV30 to TRBJ2-1; 7 nucleotides match TRBD2. The CDR3 has 15 amino acids. V dropped 4 bases and J dropped 2; count of bases not matched to a gene: 8. Germline CDR1 and CDR2: GTSNPN and SVGIG (reference sequence). The DNA for the CDR3 is TGTGCCTGGACCTTCCCAGGACTAGCCTACAATGAGCAGTTCTTC. Translated, it gives CAWTFPGLAYNEQFF. The full variable domain, with the rest looked up from reference TRBV30 and TRBJ2-1, is SQTIHQWPATLVQPVGSPLSLECTVEGTSNPNLYWYRQAAGRGLQLLFYSVGIGQISSEVPQNLSASRPQDRQFILSSKKLLLSDSGFYLCAWTFPGLAYNEQFFGPGTRLTVL.

The genes are TRBV6-1 and TRBJ2-5; 7 nucleotides match TRBD2. J gave up 5 bases and V 7 bases, and 13 bases lay outside the gene matches. This CDR3 has 15 residues. CDR1 and CDR2 (germline): MNHNS, SASEGT. The CDR3 DNA is TGTGCCAGCATGCCGACCGAGCGGGGTTGGGAGACCCAGTACTTC. It translates to CASMPTERGWETQYF.

This clone was seen a few times. This chain connects TRBV4-2 to TRBJ2-5; 9 bases fit TRBD2. The germline V gene has CDR1 LGHNA and CDR2 YNFKEQ. There are 17 residues in the CDR3. Losses at the gene ends were 2 bases for V and 5 bases for J; bases not matched to a gene: 12. The CDR3 spells CASSQPGGRASWETQYF. The CDR3 nucleotides read TGTGCCAGCAGCCAACCTGGCGGGAGGGCCTCGTGGGAGACCCAGTACTTC.

The rearrangement joins TRBV19 to TRBJ2-7; perhaps TRBD2 as D (6 bases). The germline CDR1 and CDR2 sequences are LNHDA and SQIVND (reference sequence). The CDR3 is made up of 15 amino acids. The germline V and J ends were trimmed by 7 bases and 4 bases, with 20 bases remaining between them. Here the CDR3 DNA reads TGTGCCAGTACCCCTTCTCTTCGGGCGGGGTACGAGCAGTACTTC. Translating it yields CASTPSLRAGYEQYF.

The chain uses TRBV4-1 and TRBJ2-7, with 7 bases fitting TRBD2. The CDR3 runs to 13 residues. Trimming removed 4 bases from V and 2 bases from J; junction bases left unmatched: 2. Germline loops: CDR1 MGHRA, CDR2 YSYEKL. The CDR3 is CASSPSGTYEQYF. CDR3 in DNA: TGCGCCAGCAGCCCTAGCGGCACCTACGAGCAGTACTTC.

The rearrangement links TRBV5-4 to TRBJ2-2, with a tentative D call TRBD2 (5 bases). This CDR3 contains 15 residues. V was trimmed by 1 base and J by 3 bases, leaving 10 bases between them. The germline CDR1 and CDR2 sequences are SGHNT and YYREEE (reference sequence). The CDR3 nucleotides are TGTGCCAGCAGCTTGAGCGACGGGGACACCGGGGAGCTGTTTTTT. Translating it yields CASSLSDGDTGELFF.

This chain links TRBV27 with TRBJ2-7; possible D gene TRBD1, 6 bases. Germline loops: CDR1 MNHEY, CDR2 SMNVEV (reference sequence). With 2 bases removed from V and 7 bases from J, the gap between germline ends came to 24 bases. This CDR3 has 17 amino acids. The CDR3 here is CASSLRTAALGFVEQYF. The CDR3 nucleotides are TGTGCCAGCAGTTTACGGACAGCGGCGTTAGGTTTTGTGGAGCAGTACTTC.

CDR3 sequence reads: CSVDGVEPYTDTQYF. The DNA for the CDR3 is TGCAGCGTTGACGGGGTCGAACCTTACACAGATACGCAGTATTTT. This chain connects TRBV29-1 to TRBJ2-3; D is perhaps TRBD2 (5 bases). The V end was cut by 3 bases, the J end by 2 bases, with 15 bases between. CDR1 and CDR2 (germline): SQVTM, ANQGSEA. CDR3 length: 15 residues.

The gene calls are TRBV5-1 and TRBJ1-1; 9 bases are shared with TRBD1. Germline loops: CDR1 SGHRS, CDR2 YFSETQ. Trimming removed 0 bases from V and 1 base from J; junction bases left unmatched: 4. This CDR3 comprises 16 residues. CDR3 residues: CASSLEGTGRNTEAFF. DNA of the CDR3: TGCGCCAGCAGCTTGGAGGGGACAGGGCGGAACACTGAAGCTTTCTTT.

This clone was seen only once. The chain carries TRBV27 and TRBJ2-7; TRBD1 matches at 9 bases. The germline V gene has CDR1 MNHEY and CDR2 SMNVEV (reference sequence). The J segment lost 4 bases and the V segment lost 4 bases, leaving 5 bases of the junction unmatched. The CDR3 spans 14 residues. CDR3 in DNA: TGTGCCAGCAGTTCGGGGGACAGGGAGTACGAGCAGTACTTC. This sequence encodes CASSSGDREYEQYF.

The J gene is TRBJ2-5, the V gene TRBV27; D possibly corresponds to TRBD1 (8 bases). The germline V and J ends were trimmed by 6 bases and 4 bases, with 15 bases remaining between them. The V gene's germline CDR1 is MNHEY and CDR2 SMNVEV (reference sequence). The CDR3 runs 14 residues. This chain's CDR3 is CASSTQGGRETQYF. Written as DNA, the CDR3 is TGTGCCAGCAGCACACAGGGGGGGAGAGAGACCCAGTACTTC.

The CDR3, as DNA: TGTGCCAGCACCCCATTACCCGGGTACGAGCAGTACTTC. It specifies CASTPLPGYEQYF. The V gene is TRBV11-2, the J gene TRBJ2-7; the D is unclear. CDR3 length: 13 amino acids. Per the germline V gene, CDR1 is SGHAT and CDR2 is FQNNGV. With 7 bases removed from V and 4 bases from J, the gap between germline ends came to 14 bases.

This rearrangement joins TRBV25-1 to TRBJ2-7; 7 nucleotides agree with TRBD1. V trimming: 9 bases; J trimming: 0 bases; junction bases outside the gene matches: 2. Germline V CDR1 and CDR2: MGHDK, SYGVNS. This CDR3 is built from 12 residues. CDR3 DNA sequence: TGTGCCAGTTCAGGGGGCTCCTACGAGCAGTACTTC. It translates to CASSGGSYEQYF.